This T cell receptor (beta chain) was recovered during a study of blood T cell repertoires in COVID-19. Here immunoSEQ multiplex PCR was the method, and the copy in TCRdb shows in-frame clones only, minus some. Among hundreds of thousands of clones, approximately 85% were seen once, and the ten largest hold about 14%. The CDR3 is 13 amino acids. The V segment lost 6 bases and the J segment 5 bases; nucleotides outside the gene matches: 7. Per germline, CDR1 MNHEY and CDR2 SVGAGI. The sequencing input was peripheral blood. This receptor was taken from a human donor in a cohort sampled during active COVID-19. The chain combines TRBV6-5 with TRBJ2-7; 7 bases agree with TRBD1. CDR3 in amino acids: CASRPSGQDEQYF. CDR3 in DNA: TGTGCCAGCAGGCCCTCAGGACAGGACGAGCAGTACTTC.